Presented here are 10 T cell receptor beta chains from one specimen sequenced in a study of early T cells in non-severe SARS-CoV-2 infection. TCRdb used MiXCR to reprocess the 5' RACE reads, holding one entry per CDR3 protein. The profile shows about 83,000 distinct CDR3 sequences, 9% to 15% of them singletons. Sequenced material: whole blood. These receptor sequences come from an adult who was a healthcare worker with PCR-confirmed SARS-CoV-2 infection or an uninfected control (not recorded which).

J is TRBJ2-2 and V is TRBV3-1; D remains ambiguous. This CDR3 is 14 amino acids long. V was shortened by 2 bases and J by 5 bases, with 9 bases between the two germline ends. CDR1 LGHDT and CDR2 YNNKEL come from the germline V gene (reference sequence). Here the CDR3 reads CASSQFLMTGELFF. CDR3 DNA: TGTGCCAGCAGCCAATTCTTAATGACCGGGGAGCTGTTTTTT.

This chain links TRBV10-3 with TRBJ2-1; a possible D gene is TRBD2 (6 bases). This CDR3 spans 14 amino acids. Germline V CDR1 and CDR2: ENHRY, SYGVKD. Between the trimmed V and J ends, which lost 3 bases and 8 bases, there was a span of 14 bases. In DNA, the CDR3 is TGTGCCATCAGTGATCGACGGGAGAAGGATGAGCAGTTCTTC. Protein sequence: CAISDRREKDEQFF.

This clonotype occurred a few times. The junction differs from germline at one of its ends, possibly a read error. The chain employs TRBV6-1 and TRBJ2-7; no clear D gene. Germline assignment: CDR1 MNHNS and CDR2 SASEGT. The CDR3 is 12 residues long. The CDR3 spells CASSEVGYEQYF. In DNA, the CDR3 is TGTGCCAGCAGCGAAGTGGGCTACGAGCAGTACTTC.

This clonotype has at least ten counts. The chain carries TRBV14 and TRBJ2-1; the match to TRBD2 covers 7 bases. The CDR3 is 16 amino acids. J gave up 2 bases and V 2 bases, and 6 bases lay outside the gene matches. The germline CDR1 and CDR2 sequences are SGHDN and FVKESK. CDR3 sequence reads: CASSQQAGLPYNEQFF. The CDR3 coding sequence is TGTGCCAGCAGCCAACAAGCGGGATTGCCCTACAATGAGCAGTTCTTC. Full variable domain (rest looked up from reference TRBV14 and TRBJ2-1): EAGVTQFPSHSVIEKGQTVTLRCDPISGHDNLYWYRRVMGKEIKFLLHFVKESKQDESGMPNNRFLAERTGGTYSTLKVQPAELEDSGVYFCASSQQAGLPYNEQFFGPGTRLTVL.

The J gene is TRBJ2-1, the V gene TRBV12-3 or TRBV12-4; 7 nucleotides align to TRBD2. The CDR3 length is 15 residues. Unmatched junction bases numbered 9, after V lost 5 bases and J lost 5 bases. The CDR3 DNA reads TGTGCCAGCAGTGAATCGAATAGCGGGCACAATGAGCAGTTCTTC. It yields the protein CASSESNSGHNEQFF.

This clonotype was counted many times. The chain carries TRBV3-1 and TRBJ2-2; tentatively, D is TRBD2 (5 bases). V was cut by 7 bases and J by 10 bases, with 13 bases left in between. The germline gives CDR1 LGHDT, CDR2 YNNKEL (reference sequence). This CDR3 spans 12 amino acids. The CDR3 loop is CASTSGESELFF. Written as DNA, the CDR3 is TGTGCCAGCACCTCTGGGGAGTCGGAGCTGTTTTTT.

This clonotype occurred many times. The CDR3 loop reads CASSQDNTGELFF. CDR3 coding DNA: TGCGCCAGCAGCCAAGATAACACCGGGGAGCTGTTTTTT. The rearrangement joins TRBV4-3 to TRBJ2-2; D not certain. This CDR3 is built from 13 residues. The germline V gene encodes CDR1 LGHNA and CDR2 YSLEER. Trimming stripped 0 bases from V and 2 bases from J, with 1 base between.

In its sample, this clonotype was seen a few times. The J gene is TRBJ2-5, the V gene TRBV7-9, with D perhaps matching TRBD1 (5 bases). V shed 1 base and J shed 0 bases, with 9 bases lying between them. This CDR3 has 15 amino acids. Germline V gene sequence: CDR1 SEHNR, CDR2 FQNEAQ (reference sequence). The CDR3 loop is CASSLDSGYQETQYF. The CDR3 coding sequence is TGTGCCAGCAGCTTAGATTCAGGGTACCAAGAGACCCAGTACTTC. Filled out from reference TRBV7-9 and TRBJ2-5, the complete variable domain reads DTGVSQNPRHKITKRGQNVTFRCDPISEHNRLYWYRQTLGQGPEFLTYFQNEAQLEKSRLLSDRFSAERPKGSFSTLEIQRTEQGDSAMYLCASSLDSGYQETQYFGPGTRLLVL.

This clonotype has a handful of counts. The rearrangement links TRBV3-1 to TRBJ1-4; no clear D gene. This CDR3 region has 14 residues. CDR1 LGHDT and CDR2 YNNKEL come from the germline V gene (reference sequence). V dropped 5 bases and J dropped 9 bases, with 16 bases sitting between them. The CDR3 nucleotides are TGTGCCAGCAGCTACGGGATTAAAGGAAAAAAACTGTTTTTT. Translating it yields CASSYGIKGKKLFF.

The gene calls are TRBV7-2 and TRBJ2-6; D is perhaps TRBD1 (6 bases). CDR3 size: 15 residues. Germline CDR1 is SGHTA and CDR2 is FQGNSA. V lost 4 bases to trimming and J lost 0 bases, with 7 bases between them. The CDR3 here is CASSSDSSGANVLTF. As DNA, the CDR3 is TGTGCCAGCAGCTCGGACAGCTCTGGGGCCAACGTCCTGACTTTC.